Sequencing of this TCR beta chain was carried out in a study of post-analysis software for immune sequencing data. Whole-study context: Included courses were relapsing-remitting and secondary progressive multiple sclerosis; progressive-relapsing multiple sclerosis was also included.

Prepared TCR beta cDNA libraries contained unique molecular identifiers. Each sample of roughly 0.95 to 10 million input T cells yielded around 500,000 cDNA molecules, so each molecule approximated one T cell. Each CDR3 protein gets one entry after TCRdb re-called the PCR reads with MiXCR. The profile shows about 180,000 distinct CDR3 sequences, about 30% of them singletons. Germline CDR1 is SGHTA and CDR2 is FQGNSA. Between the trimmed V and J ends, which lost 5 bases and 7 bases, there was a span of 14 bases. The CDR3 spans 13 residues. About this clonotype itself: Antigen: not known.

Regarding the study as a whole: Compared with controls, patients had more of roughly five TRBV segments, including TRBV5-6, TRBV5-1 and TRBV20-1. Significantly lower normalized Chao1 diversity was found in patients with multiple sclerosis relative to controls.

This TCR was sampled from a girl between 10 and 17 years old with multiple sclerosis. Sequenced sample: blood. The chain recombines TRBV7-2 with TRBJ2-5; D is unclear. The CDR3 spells CASSLIGSRTQYF. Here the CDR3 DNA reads TGTGCCAGCAGCCTAATAGGATCGCGGACCCAGTACTTC.